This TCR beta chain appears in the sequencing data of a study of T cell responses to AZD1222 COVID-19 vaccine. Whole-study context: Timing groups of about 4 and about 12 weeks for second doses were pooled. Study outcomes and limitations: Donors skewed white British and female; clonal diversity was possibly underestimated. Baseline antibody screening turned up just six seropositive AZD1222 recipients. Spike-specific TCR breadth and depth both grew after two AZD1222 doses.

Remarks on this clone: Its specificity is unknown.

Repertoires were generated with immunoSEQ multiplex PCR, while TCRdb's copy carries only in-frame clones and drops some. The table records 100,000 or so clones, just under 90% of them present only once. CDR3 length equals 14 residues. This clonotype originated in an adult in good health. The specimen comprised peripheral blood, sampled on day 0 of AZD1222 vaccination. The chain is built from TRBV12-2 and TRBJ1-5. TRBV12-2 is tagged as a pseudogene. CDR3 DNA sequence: TGTGCAAGTCGCTTTAGGGCAGTAAATCAGCCCCAGCATTTT. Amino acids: CASRFRAVNQPQHF.